This T cell receptor beta chain originates from a study of blood T cells in healthy people across ages. Study-level background: Template-switching capture recovered about one barcoded beta molecule per two T cells. Broader study findings: When set beside aged donors, long-lived donors presented more naive CD4+ cells and higher diversity. The unknown donor CMV status may have confounded expanded clonotype changes.

This clonotype was seen only a few times. Its antigen is not known. Germline V gene sequence: CDR1 SEHNR, CDR2 FQNEAQ (reference sequence). The CDR3 runs 19 residues. The germline V and J ends were trimmed by 1 base and 0 bases, with 22 bases remaining between them. Approximately 9.4 milliliters was the volume of peripheral blood drawn from each donor. Sample-barcoded 5' priming and a J-beta primer mix drove a second PCR of 7 to 11 cycles. Each CDR3 protein gets one entry after TCRdb re-called the 5' RACE reads with MiXCR. The sample lists about 1.6 million distinct CDR3 sequences; 30% to 35% were seen once.

Material for sequencing was blood. The V and J genes are TRBV7-9 and TRBJ2-7; maybe TRBD1 (5 bases). The sequence came from a woman aged 25 to 45 in good health. The CDR3 protein is CASSLGRPGPPQSSYEQYF. CDR3 DNA: TGTGCCAGCAGCTTAGGGCGGCCAGGGCCTCCTCAGAGCTCCTACGAGCAGTACTTC.